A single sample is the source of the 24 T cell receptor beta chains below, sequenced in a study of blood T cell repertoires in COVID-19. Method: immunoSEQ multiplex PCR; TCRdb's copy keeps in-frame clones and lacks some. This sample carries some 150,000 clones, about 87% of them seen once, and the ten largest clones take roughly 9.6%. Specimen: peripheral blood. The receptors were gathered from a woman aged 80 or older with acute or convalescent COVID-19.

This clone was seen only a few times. CDR3 sequence: CASSEARLAGNNEQFF. CDR3 in DNA: TGTGCCAGCAGTGAAGCGCGACTAGCGGGTAACAATGAGCAGTTCTTC. The chain recombines TRBV6-1 with TRBJ2-1; 10 bases fit TRBD2. V lost 0 bases to trimming and J lost 5 bases; unmatched junction nucleotides: 4. This CDR3 region has 16 residues. Germline V gene sequence: CDR1 MNHNS, CDR2 SASEGT.

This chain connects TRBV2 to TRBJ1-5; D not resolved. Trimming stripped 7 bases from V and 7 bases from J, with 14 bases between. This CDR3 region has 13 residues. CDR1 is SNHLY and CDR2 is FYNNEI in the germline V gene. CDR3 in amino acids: CASNRQAPQPQHF. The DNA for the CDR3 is TGTGCCAGCAATCGCCAGGCCCCGCAGCCCCAGCATTTT.

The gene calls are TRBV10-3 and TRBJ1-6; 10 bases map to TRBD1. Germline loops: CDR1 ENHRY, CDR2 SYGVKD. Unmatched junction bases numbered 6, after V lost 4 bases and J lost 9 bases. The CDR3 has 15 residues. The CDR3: CAISGQGTGVSPLHF. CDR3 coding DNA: TGTGCCATCAGTGGCCAGGGGACAGGGGTTTCACCCCTCCACTTT.

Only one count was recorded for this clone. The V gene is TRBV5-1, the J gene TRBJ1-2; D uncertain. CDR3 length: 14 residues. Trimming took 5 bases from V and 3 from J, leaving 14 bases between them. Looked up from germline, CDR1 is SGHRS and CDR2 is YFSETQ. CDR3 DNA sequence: TGCGCCAGCAGGAGCTCCCCGGTAGACTATGGCTACACCTTC. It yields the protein CASRSSPVDYGYTF.

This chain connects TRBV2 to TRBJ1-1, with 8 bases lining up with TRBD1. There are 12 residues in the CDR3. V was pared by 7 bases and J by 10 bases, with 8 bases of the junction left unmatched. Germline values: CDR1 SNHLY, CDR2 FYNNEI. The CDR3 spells CASNFNTGGAFF. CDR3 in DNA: TGTGCCAGCAATTTCAACACAGGGGGAGCTTTCTTT.

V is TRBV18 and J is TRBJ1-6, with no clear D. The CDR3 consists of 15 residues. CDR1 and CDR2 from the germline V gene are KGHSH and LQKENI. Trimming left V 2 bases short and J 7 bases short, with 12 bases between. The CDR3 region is CASSPGIHPNSPLHF. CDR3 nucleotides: TGTGCCAGCTCACCAGGTATACACCCGAATTCACCCCTCCACTTT. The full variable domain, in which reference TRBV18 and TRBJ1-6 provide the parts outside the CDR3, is NAGVMQNPRHLVRRRGQEARLRCSPMKGHSHVYWYRQLPEEGLKFMVYLQKENIIDESGMPKERFSAEFPKEGPSILRIQQVVRGDSAAYFCASSPGIHPNSPLHFGNGTRLTVT.

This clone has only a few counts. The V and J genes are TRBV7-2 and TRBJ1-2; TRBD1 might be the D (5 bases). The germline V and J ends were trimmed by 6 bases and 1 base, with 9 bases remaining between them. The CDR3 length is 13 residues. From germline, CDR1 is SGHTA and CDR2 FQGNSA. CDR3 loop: CASSRQLNYGYTF. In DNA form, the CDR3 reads TGTGCCAGCAGTCGACAGCTTAACTATGGCTACACCTTC.

CDR3 residues: CASSTGTGEQFF. The CDR3 DNA sequence: TGTGCCAGCTCGACAGGGACGGGAGAGCAGTTCTTC. The chain has TRBV18 and TRBJ2-1; 7 nucleotides match TRBD1. The CDR3 consists of 12 residues. The germline V gene encodes CDR1 KGHSH and CDR2 LQKENI. V was clipped by 6 bases and J by 10 bases; unmatched bases: 6.

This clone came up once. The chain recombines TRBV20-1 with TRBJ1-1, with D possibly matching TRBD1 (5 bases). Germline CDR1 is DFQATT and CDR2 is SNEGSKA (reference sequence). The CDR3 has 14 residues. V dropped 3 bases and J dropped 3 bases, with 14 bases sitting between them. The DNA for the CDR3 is TGCAGTGCTAGTGCCATCGGGGGGTACACTGAAGCTTTCTTT. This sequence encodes CSASAIGGYTEAFF.

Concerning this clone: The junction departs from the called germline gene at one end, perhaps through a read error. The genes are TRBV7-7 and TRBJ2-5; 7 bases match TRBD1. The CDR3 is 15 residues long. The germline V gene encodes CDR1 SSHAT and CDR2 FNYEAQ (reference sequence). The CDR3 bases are TGTGCTAGCAGCCCCAAAAACAGGGGCGAAGAGACCCAGTACTTC. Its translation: CASSPKNRGEETQYF.

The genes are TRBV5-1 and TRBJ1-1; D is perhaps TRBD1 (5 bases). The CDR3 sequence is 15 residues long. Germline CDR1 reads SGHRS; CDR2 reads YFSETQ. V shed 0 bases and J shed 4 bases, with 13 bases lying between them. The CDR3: CASSLEGRGGTEAFF. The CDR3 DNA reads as TGCGCCAGCAGCTTGGAAGGCCGGGGGGGCACTGAAGCTTTCTTT.

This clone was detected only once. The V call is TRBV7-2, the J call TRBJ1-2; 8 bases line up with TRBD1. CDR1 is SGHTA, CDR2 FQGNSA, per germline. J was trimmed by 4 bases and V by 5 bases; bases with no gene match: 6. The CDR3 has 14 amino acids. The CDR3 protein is CASSLQGASYGYTF. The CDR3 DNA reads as TGTGCCAGCAGCCTCCAGGGGGCTAGCTATGGCTACACCTTC.

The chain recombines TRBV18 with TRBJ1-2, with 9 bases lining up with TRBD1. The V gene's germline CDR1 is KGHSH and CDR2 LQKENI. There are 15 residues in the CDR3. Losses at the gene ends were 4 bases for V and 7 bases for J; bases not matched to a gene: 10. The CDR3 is CASSLEQGAVAGYTF. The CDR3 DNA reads TGTGCCAGCTCACTGGAACAGGGGGCAGTAGCTGGCTACACCTTC.

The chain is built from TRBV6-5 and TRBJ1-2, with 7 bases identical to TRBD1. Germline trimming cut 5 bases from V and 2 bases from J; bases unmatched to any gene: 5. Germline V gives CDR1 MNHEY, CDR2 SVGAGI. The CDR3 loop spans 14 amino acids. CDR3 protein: CASSLMTGNYGYTF. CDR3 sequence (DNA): TGTGCCAGCAGTCTGATGACAGGGAACTATGGCTACACCTTC.

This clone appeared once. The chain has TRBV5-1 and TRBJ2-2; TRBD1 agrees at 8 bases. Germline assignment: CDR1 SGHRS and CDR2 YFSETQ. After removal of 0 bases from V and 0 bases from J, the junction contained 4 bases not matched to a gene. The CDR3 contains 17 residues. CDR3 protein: CASSLVTTGANTGELFF. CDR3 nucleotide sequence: TGCGCCAGCAGCTTGGTTACGACAGGGGCGAACACCGGGGAGCTGTTTTTT.

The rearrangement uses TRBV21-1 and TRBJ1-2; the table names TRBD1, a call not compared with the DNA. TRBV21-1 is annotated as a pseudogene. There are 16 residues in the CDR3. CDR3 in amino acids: CASSPETGLFDYGYTF. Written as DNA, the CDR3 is TGTGCCAGCAGCCCGGAGACAGGACTTTTTGACTATGGCTACACCTTC.

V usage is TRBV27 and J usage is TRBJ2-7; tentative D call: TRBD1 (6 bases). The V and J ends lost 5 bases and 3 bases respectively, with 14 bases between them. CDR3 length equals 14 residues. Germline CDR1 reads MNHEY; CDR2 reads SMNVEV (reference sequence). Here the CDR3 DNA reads TGTGCCAGCAGTCCCTCACAGGGATTCTACGAGCAGTACTTC. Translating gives CASSPSQGFYEQYF.

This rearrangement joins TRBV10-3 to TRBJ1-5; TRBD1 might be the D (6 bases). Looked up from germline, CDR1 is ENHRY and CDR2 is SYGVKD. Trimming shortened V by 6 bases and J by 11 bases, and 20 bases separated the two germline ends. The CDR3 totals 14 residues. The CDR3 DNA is TGTGCCATCAGCGCCGACAGGACGTACATGTCCCAGCATTTT. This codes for CAISADRTYMSQHF.

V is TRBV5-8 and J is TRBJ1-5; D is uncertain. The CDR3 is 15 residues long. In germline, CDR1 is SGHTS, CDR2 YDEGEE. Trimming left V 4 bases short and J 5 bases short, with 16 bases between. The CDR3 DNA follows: TGTGCCAGCAGCCCTGGGTTCTCCCGGGATCAGCCCCAGCATTTT. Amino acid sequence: CASSPGFSRDQPQHF.

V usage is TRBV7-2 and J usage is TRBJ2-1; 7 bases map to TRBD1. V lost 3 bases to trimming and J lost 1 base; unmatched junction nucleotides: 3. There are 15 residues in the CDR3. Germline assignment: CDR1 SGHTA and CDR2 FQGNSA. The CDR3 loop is CASSFSGQSYNEQFF. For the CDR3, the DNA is TGTGCCAGCAGCTTCTCGGGACAGTCCTACAATGAGCAGTTCTTC.

The CDR3 sequence: CASSHAGRGSSEAFF. Here the CDR3 DNA reads TGTGCCAGCAGCCACGCTGGGCGGGGGTCGTCTGAAGCTTTCTTT. The rearrangement links TRBV3-1 (or the pseudogene TRBV3-2) to TRBJ1-1, with a possible D match to TRBD1 (5 bases). The V gene's germline CDR1 is LGHDT and CDR2 YNNKEL (reference sequence). V dropped 3 bases and J dropped 6 bases, with 17 bases sitting between them. This CDR3 region has 15 residues.

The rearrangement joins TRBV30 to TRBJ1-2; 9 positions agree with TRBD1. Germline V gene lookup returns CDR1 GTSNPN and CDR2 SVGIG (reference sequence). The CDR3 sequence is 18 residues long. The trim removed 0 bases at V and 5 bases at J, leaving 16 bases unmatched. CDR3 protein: CAWSVGPGQGRNDYGYTF. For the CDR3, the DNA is TGTGCCTGGAGTGTGGGACCGGGACAGGGAAGGAATGATTATGGCTACACCTTC.

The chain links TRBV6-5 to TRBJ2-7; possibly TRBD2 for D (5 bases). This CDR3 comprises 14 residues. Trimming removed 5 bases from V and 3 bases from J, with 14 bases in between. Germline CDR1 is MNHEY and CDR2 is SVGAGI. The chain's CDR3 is CASSPATRDYEQYF. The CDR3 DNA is TGTGCCAGCAGTCCAGCTACACGGGACTACGAGCAGTACTTC.

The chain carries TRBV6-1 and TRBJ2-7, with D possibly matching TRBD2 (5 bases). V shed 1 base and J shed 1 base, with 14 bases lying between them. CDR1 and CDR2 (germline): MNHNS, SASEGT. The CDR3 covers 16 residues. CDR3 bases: TGTGCCAGCAGTGAAGGGTCCCCGCCGGGATCCTACGAGCAGTACTTC. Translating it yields CASSEGSPPGSYEQYF.